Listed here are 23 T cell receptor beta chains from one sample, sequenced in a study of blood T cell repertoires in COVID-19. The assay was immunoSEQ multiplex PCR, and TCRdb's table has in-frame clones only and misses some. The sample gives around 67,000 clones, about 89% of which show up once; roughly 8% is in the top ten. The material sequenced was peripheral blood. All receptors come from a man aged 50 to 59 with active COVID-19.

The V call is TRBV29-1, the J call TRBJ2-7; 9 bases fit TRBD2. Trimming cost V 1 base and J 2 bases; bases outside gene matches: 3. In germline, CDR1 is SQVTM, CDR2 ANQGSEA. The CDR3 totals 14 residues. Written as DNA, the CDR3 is TGCAGCGTTGAAGGTGCGGGAGGGCCCTACGAGCAGTACTTC. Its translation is CSVEGAGGPYEQYF.

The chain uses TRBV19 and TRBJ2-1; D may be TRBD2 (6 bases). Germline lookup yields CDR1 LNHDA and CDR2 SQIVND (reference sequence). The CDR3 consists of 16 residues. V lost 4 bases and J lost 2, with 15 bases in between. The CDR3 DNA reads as TGTGCCAGTAGTACGCATGGAGGGGAACCCTACAATGAGCAGTTCTTC. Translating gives CASSTHGGEPYNEQFF.

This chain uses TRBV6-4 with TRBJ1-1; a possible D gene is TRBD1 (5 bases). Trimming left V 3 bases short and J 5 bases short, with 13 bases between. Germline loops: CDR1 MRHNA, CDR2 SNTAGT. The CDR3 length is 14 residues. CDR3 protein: CASSEQWGRTEAFF. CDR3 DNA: TGTGCCAGCAGTGAGCAGTGGGGGAGGACTGAAGCTTTCTTT.

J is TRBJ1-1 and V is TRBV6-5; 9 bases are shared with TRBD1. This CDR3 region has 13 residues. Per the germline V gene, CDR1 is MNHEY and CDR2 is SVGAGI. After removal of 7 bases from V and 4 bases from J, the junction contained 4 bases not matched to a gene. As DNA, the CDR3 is TGTGCCAGCAACGCACAGGGGGCCACTGAAGCTTTCTTT. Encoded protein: CASNAQGATEAFF.

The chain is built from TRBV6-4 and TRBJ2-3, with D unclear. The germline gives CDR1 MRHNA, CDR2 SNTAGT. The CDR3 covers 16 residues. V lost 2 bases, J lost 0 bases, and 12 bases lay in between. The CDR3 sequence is CASSDHSLSSTDTQYF. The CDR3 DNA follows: TGTGCCAGCAGTGACCACAGCCTGTCTAGCACAGATACGCAGTATTTT.

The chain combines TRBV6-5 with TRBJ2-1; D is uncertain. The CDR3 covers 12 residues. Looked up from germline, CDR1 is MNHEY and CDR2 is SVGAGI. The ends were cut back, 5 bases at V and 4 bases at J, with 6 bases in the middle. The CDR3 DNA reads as TGTGCCAGCAGTAACCTATACAATGAGCAGTTCTTC. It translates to CASSNLYNEQFF.

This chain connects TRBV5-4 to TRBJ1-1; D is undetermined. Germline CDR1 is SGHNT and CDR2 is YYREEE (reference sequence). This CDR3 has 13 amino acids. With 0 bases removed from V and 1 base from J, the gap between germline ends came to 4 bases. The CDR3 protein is CASSLAGNTEAFF. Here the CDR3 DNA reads TGTGCCAGCAGCTTGGCCGGGAACACTGAAGCTTTCTTT.

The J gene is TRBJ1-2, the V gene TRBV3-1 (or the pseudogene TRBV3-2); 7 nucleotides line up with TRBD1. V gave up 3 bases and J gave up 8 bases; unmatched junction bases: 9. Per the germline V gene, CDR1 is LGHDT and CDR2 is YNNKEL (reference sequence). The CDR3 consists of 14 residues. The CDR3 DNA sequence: TGTGCCAGCAGCCAGGGGGACAGTCTACGGGGCTACACCTTC. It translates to CASSQGDSLRGYTF.

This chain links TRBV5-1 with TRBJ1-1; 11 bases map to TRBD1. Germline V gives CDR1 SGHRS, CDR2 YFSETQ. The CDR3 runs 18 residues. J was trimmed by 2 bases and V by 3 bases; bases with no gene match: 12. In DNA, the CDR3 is TGCGCCAGCAGCTGGGGACAGGGGGGGATAGGTTCTAACACTGAAGCTTTCTTT. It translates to CASSWGQGGIGSNTEAFF.

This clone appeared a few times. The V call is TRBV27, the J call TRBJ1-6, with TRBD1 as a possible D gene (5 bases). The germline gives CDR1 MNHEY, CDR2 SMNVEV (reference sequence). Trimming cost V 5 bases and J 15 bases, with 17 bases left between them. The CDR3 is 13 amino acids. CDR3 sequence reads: CASSPPFDRDLHF. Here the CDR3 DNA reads TGTGCCAGCAGTCCACCTTTCGACAGAGACCTCCACTTT.

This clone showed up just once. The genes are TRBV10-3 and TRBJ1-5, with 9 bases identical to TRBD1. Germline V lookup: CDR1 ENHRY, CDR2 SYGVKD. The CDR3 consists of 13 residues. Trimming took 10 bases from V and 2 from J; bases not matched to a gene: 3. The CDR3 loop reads CATTGGGNQPQHF. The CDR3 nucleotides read TGTGCCACGACAGGGGGTGGCAATCAGCCCCAGCATTTT.

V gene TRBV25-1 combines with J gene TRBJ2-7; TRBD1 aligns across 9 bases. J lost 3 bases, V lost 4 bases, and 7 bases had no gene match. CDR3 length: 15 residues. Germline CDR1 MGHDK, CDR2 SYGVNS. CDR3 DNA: TGTGCCAGCAGTGGGGGGACAGGGAATGTCTACGAGCAGTACTTC. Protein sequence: CASSGGTGNVYEQYF.

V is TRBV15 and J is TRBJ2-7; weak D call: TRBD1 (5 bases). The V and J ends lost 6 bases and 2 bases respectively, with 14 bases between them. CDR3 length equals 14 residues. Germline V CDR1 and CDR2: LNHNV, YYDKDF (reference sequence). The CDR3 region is CATSVDNRAYEQYF. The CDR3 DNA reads TGTGCCACCAGTGTGGACAATAGGGCCTACGAGCAGTACTTC.

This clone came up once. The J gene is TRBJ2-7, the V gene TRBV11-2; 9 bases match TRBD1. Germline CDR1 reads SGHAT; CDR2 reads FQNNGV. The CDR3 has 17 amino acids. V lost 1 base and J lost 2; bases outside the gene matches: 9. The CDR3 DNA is TGTGCCAGCAGCTTAGTTCAACAGGGGGCTACCCCCTACGAGCAGTACTTC. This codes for CASSLVQQGATPYEQYF.

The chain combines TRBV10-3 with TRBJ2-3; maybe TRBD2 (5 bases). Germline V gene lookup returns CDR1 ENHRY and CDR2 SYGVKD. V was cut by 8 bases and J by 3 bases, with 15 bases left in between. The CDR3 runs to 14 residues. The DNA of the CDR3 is TGTGCCATCCGGCCAGCGGCCGGGACAGATACGCAGTATTTT. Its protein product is CAIRPAAGTDTQYF.

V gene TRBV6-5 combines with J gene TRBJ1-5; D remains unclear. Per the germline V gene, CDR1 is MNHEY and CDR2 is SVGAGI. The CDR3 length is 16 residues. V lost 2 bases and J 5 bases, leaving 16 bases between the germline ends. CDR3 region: CASSYRPPPGDQPQHF. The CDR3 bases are TGTGCCAGCAGTTACAGGCCCCCCCCGGGAGATCAGCCCCAGCATTTT.

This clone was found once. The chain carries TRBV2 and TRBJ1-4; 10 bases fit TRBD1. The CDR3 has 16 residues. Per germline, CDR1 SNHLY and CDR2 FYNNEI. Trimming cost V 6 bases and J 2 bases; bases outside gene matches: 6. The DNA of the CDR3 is TGTGCCAGCAGACGACAGGGGGCTCTCACTAATGAAAAACTGTTTTTT. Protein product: CASRRQGALTNEKLFF. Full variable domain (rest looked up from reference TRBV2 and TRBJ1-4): EPEVTQTPSHQVTQMGQEVILRCVPISNHLYFYWYRQILGQKVEFLVSFYNNEISEKSEIFDDQFSVERPDGSNFTLKIRSTKLEDSAMYFCASRRQGALTNEKLFFGSGTQLSVL.

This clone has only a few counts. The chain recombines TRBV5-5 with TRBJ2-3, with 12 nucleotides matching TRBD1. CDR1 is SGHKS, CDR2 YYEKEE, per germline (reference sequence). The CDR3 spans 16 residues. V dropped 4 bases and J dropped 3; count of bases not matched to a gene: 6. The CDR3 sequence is CASSAGQGAFTDTQYF. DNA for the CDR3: TGTGCCAGCAGCGCGGGACAGGGGGCCTTTACAGATACGCAGTATTTT. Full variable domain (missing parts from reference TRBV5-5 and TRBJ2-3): DAGVTQSPTHLIKTRGQQVTLRCSPISGHKSVSWYQQVLGQGPQFIFQYYEKEERGRGNFPDRFSARQFPNYSSELNVNALLLGDSALYLCASSAGQGAFTDTQYFGPGTRLTVL.

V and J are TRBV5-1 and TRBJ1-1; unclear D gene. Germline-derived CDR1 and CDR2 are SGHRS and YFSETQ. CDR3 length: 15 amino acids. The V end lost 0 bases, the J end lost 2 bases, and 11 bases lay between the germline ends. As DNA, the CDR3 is TGCGCCAGCAGCTTGGTGGGAGGAGGAAACACTGAAGCTTTCTTT. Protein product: CASSLVGGGNTEAFF.

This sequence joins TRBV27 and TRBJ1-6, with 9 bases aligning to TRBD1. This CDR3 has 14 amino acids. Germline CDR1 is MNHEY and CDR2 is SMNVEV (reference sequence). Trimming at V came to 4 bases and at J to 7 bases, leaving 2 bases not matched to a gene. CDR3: CASSWTGENSPLHF. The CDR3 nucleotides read TGTGCCAGCAGTTGGACAGGGGAAAATTCACCCCTCCACTTT.

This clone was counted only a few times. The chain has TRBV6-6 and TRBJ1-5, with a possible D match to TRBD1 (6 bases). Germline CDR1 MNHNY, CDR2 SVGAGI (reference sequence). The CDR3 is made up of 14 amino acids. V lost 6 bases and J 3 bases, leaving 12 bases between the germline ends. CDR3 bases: TGTGCCAGCAGCCAACAGGGAGTCAATCAGCCCCAGCATTTT. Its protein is CASSQQGVNQPQHF.

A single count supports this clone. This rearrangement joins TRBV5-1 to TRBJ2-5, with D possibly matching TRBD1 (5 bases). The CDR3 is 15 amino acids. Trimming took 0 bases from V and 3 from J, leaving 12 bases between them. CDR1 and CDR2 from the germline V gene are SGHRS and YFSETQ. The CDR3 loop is CASSLVSGWEETQYF. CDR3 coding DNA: TGCGCCAGCAGCTTGGTGTCAGGGTGGGAAGAGACCCAGTACTTC.

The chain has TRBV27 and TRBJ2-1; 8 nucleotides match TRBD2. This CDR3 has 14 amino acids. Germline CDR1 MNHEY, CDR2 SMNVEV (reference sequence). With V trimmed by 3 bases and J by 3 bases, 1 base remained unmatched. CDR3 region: CASSFTSGYNEQFF. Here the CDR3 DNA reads TGTGCCAGCAGTTTCACTAGCGGCTACAATGAGCAGTTCTTC.